The rows below give T cell receptor beta chains drawn from one sample of a study of shared clonotypes between healthy human individuals. The table came from immunoSEQ multiplex PCR; TCRdb's copy has only in-frame clones and leaves some out. The table lists about 770,000 clones, about two thirds of them singletons. Sequenced material: memory CD4+ T cells sorted from blood. The receptors stem from a woman aged 25-40 years in good health. Each CDR3 is given with its conserved first and last residue. D genes are given only for firm matches. Some rows mark clone size as missing; the rest say once, few, many or name a class of expanded clone.

CDR3nt: TGTGCCAGCAGCTTGAGTCGGCCCGAAGATACGCAGTATTTT
CDR3aa: CASSLSRPEDTQYF
v_gene: TRBV7-2
j_gene: TRBJ2-3
d_gene: -
abundance: -

CDR3nt: TGTGCCAGCAGTTGGGGTCAGGGATTGAACACTGAAGCTTTCTTT
CDR3aa: CASSWGQGLNTEAFF
v_gene: TRBV28
j_gene: TRBJ1-1
d_gene: -
abundance: -

CDR3nt: TGCGCCAGCAGCTTGGTCTCTAGCGGCTACAATGAGCAGTTCTTC
CDR3aa: CASSLVSSGYNEQFF
v_gene: TRBV5-1
j_gene: TRBJ2-1
d_gene: TRBD2
abundance: -

CDR3nt: TGCAGCGTAGGACAGGGTACCGGGACCCAGTACTTC
CDR3aa: CSVGQGTGTQYF
v_gene: TRBV29-1
j_gene: TRBJ2-5
d_gene: TRBD1
abundance: -

CDR3nt: TGTGCCAGTAGTACGGCGGTGGGAAACATTCAGTACTTC
CDR3aa: CASSTAVGNIQYF
v_gene: TRBV19
j_gene: TRBJ2-4
d_gene: -
abundance: -

CDR3nt: TGTGCCAGCAGCTTAGCAGGGGGCCTAGGCTACACCTTC
CDR3aa: CASSLAGGLGYTF
v_gene: TRBV7-8
j_gene: TRBJ1-2
d_gene: TRBD1
abundance: -

CDR3nt: TGTGCCAGTACAAAGCGGGAGCCCGCTTCTGGGGCCAACGTCCTGACTTTC
CDR3aa: CASTKREPASGANVLTF
v_gene: TRBV19
j_gene: TRBJ2-6
d_gene: TRBD2
abundance: -

CDR3nt: TGTGCCAGCAGCCCCCCCCTACGGGAGGGCCTTTATGAGCAGTTCTTC
CDR3aa: CASSPPLREGLYEQFF
v_gene: TRBV7-9
j_gene: TRBJ2-1
d_gene: TRBD2
abundance: few

CDR3nt: TGCGCCAGCAGCCTCAGCTCACAAGAGACCCAGTACTTC
CDR3aa: CASSLSSQETQYF
v_gene: TRBV4-1
j_gene: TRBJ2-5
d_gene: -
abundance: -

CDR3nt: TGTGCCAGTAGCCCGGACGGCTACTATGGCTACACCTTC
CDR3aa: CASSPDGYYGYTF
v_gene: TRBV19
j_gene: TRBJ1-2
d_gene: -
abundance: -

CDR3nt: TGTGCCACCAGCCCCCGAGGGCCTTCTAACAATGAGCAGTTCTTC
CDR3aa: CATSPRGPSNNEQFF
v_gene: TRBV15
j_gene: TRBJ2-1
d_gene: -
abundance: -

CDR3nt: TGTGCCAGCAGCTCAAACAATAATTCACCCCTCCACTTT
CDR3aa: CASSSNNNSPLHF
v_gene: TRBV9
j_gene: TRBJ1-6
d_gene: -
abundance: once

CDR3nt: TGTGCCAGCTCACCCCCTTCGATGGGGCAAGAGACCCAGTACTTC
CDR3aa: CASSPPSMGQETQYF
v_gene: TRBV18
j_gene: TRBJ2-5
d_gene: -
abundance: -

CDR3nt: TGTGCCAGCAGCTTGTCGGGGGGAGGCCTCTCCTACGAGCAGTACTTC
CDR3aa: CASSLSGGGLSYEQYF
v_gene: TRBV5-5
j_gene: TRBJ2-7
d_gene: TRBD2
abundance: -

CDR3nt: TGTGCCAGCAGCGTCGCCGAGGGCCTGTTGTATGAGCAGTTCTTC
CDR3aa: CASSVAEGLLYEQFF
v_gene: TRBV9
j_gene: TRBJ2-1
d_gene: -
abundance: few

CDR3nt: TGTGCCAGCAGAACGACAGGATCGCGGATTGGTTATGGCTACACCTTC
CDR3aa: CASRTTGSRIGYGYTF
v_gene: TRBV27
j_gene: TRBJ1-2
d_gene: -
abundance: -

CDR3nt: TGTGCCAGCAGCCAGGCGACAGGCTCCTATAATTCACCCCTCCACTTT
CDR3aa: CASSQATGSYNSPLHF
v_gene: TRBV4-2
j_gene: TRBJ1-6
d_gene: -
abundance: -

CDR3nt: TGTGCCAGCAGCTTGAGTAGCGGGAGCACAGATACGCAGTATTTT
CDR3aa: CASSLSSGSTDTQYF
v_gene: TRBV5-4
j_gene: TRBJ2-3
d_gene: TRBD2
abundance: -

CDR3nt: TGTGCCAGCAGTGGCCGGACGTACCAAGAGACCCAGTACTTC
CDR3aa: CASSGRTYQETQYF
v_gene: TRBV25-1
j_gene: TRBJ2-5
d_gene: -
abundance: -

CDR3nt: TGTGCCAGCAGGCTACTAGCGGGAGTTTTCGAGCAGTACTTC
CDR3aa: CASRLLAGVFEQYF
v_gene: TRBV6-4
j_gene: TRBJ2-7
d_gene: TRBD2
abundance: -

CDR3nt: TGTGCCAGCTCACCACTTAATGGCGAGCAGTACTTC
CDR3aa: CASSPLNGEQYF
v_gene: TRBV18
j_gene: TRBJ2-7
d_gene: -
abundance: -

CDR3nt: TGTGCCAGCATCCAGAGCGGGGTGGGAGGTCAGCCCCAGCATTTT
CDR3aa: CASIQSGVGGQPQHF
v_gene: TRBV6-6
j_gene: TRBJ1-5
d_gene: -
abundance: -

CDR3nt: TGTGCCAGCTCAGGGGGCAATGAGCAGTTCTTC
CDR3aa: CASSGGNEQFF
v_gene: TRBV18
j_gene: TRBJ2-1
d_gene: -
abundance: -

CDR3nt: TGTGCCAGCAGCCAACAGGGGGGGGGCCTGTACAATGAGCAGTTCTTC
CDR3aa: CASSQQGGGLYNEQFF
v_gene: TRBV4-2
j_gene: TRBJ2-1
d_gene: -
abundance: -

CDR3nt: TGTGCCAGCTCACGGATACCGGGAGCCCTCTACGAGCAGTACTTC
CDR3aa: CASSRIPGALYEQYF
v_gene: TRBV18
j_gene: TRBJ2-7
d_gene: -
abundance: -

CDR3nt: TGTGCCAGTAGTGTGGATATGGGGCTGCGCTCCTACGAGCAGTACTTC
CDR3aa: CASSVDMGLRSYEQYF
v_gene: TRBV19
j_gene: TRBJ2-7
d_gene: -
abundance: -

CDR3nt: TGCAGCGTTGAAGATCTTCGGGGTAGCACAGATACGCAGTATTTT
CDR3aa: CSVEDLRGSTDTQYF
v_gene: TRBV29-1
j_gene: TRBJ2-3
d_gene: -
abundance: -

CDR3nt: TGTGCCAGCAGCTTAGAATACGGAAAGCGGGAGGGGAGCACAGATACGCAGTATTTT
CDR3aa: CASSLEYGKREGSTDTQYF
v_gene: TRBV7-8
j_gene: TRBJ2-3
d_gene: TRBD2
abundance: -

CDR3nt: TGCGCCAGCAGACACTCGACAGAATATAACTATGGCTACACCTTC
CDR3aa: CASRHSTEYNYGYTF
v_gene: TRBV5-1
j_gene: TRBJ1-2
d_gene: -
abundance: -

CDR3nt: TGCGCCAGCAGACCGACCGGGAGGACAGATACGCAGTATTTT
CDR3aa: CASRPTGRTDTQYF
v_gene: TRBV4-1
j_gene: TRBJ2-3
d_gene: TRBD2
abundance: -